The 31 T cell receptor beta chains listed next were all sequenced from one sample in a study of blood T cell repertoires in COVID-19 (dated by TCRdb to 2020 to 2022). Library creation used the immunoSEQ multiplex PCR assay. What TCRdb holds here is the immuneACCESS table cut down to in-frame rearrangements. Part of the clones is not present; checked against another copy, under half of the missing clones reflect an unresolved V gene, and the others are unexplained. This sample lists approximately 160,000 clones; around four fifths were detected once. The ten largest clonotypes hold around 2.8% of the sample. Sequencing was done on a sample of peripheral blood. All receptors derive from a man in his 70s with acute or convalescent COVID-19.

This sequence joins TRBV2 and TRBJ1-2, with 9 positions matching TRBD1. This CDR3 has 14 amino acids. The J segment lost 3 bases and the V segment lost 6 bases, leaving 5 bases of the junction unmatched. Germline CDR1 SNHLY, CDR2 FYNNEI. Here the CDR3 reads CASSTDRGYYGYTF. The CDR3 region has the DNA TGTGCCAGCAGCACGGACAGGGGATACTATGGCTACACCTTC.

J is TRBJ1-4 and V is TRBV19; maybe TRBD1 (6 bases). V dropped 8 bases and J dropped 2 bases, with 15 bases sitting between them. There are 15 residues in the CDR3. Per the germline V gene, CDR1 is LNHDA and CDR2 is SQIVND (reference sequence). The CDR3 loop reads CASRQGPSTNEKLFF. In DNA form, the CDR3 reads TGTGCCAGTCGTCAGGGGCCCTCGACTAATGAAAAACTGTTTTTT.

V usage is TRBV27 and J usage is TRBJ1-3, with 8 bases matching TRBD1. The V and J ends lost 4 bases and 0 bases, in that order; junction bases with no gene match: 8. This CDR3 region has 17 residues. Germline CDR1 is MNHEY and CDR2 is SMNVEV (reference sequence). The CDR3 sequence is CASSSQGGRHSGNTIYF. CDR3 DNA sequence: TGTGCCAGCAGTTCACAGGGGGGTCGTCACTCTGGAAACACCATATATTTT.

The J gene is TRBJ1-2, the V gene TRBV28, with 7 bases that match TRBD1. The CDR3 contains 12 residues. The trim removed 6 bases at V and 8 bases at J, leaving 6 bases unmatched. Germline V gives CDR1 MDHEN, CDR2 SYDVKM. CDR3 sequence: CASSETGQGYTF. DNA of the CDR3: TGTGCCAGCAGCGAGACAGGGCAAGGCTACACCTTC.

The V and J genes are TRBV18 and TRBJ1-5, with TRBD1 as a possible D gene (6 bases). V was trimmed by 0 bases and J by 3 bases, leaving 15 bases between them. CDR3 size: 17 residues. Per germline, CDR1 KGHSH and CDR2 LQKENI. In DNA, the CDR3 is TGTGCCAGCTCACCACCGGGCGCAGGGGCTAACAATCAGCCCCAGCATTTT. Amino acid sequence: CASSPPGAGANNQPQHF.

The chain links TRBV6-6 to TRBJ2-1, with 7 bases identical to TRBD1. Germline CDR1 MNHNY, CDR2 SVGAGI (reference sequence). V was clipped by 7 bases and J by 4 bases; unmatched bases: 10. The CDR3 is 15 amino acids. The CDR3 sequence is CASTIGTANYNEQFF. CDR3 nucleotide sequence: TGTGCCAGCACCATCGGGACAGCAAATTACAATGAGCAGTTCTTC.

This chain links TRBV7-9 with TRBJ1-1; 8 bases match TRBD1. This CDR3 region has 14 residues. Per germline, CDR1 SEHNR and CDR2 FQNEAQ (reference sequence). Trimming removed 5 bases from V and 5 bases from J; junction bases left unmatched: 7. CDR3 in amino acids: CASSPGQGRTEAFF. As DNA, the CDR3 is TGTGCCAGCAGCCCAGGACAGGGAAGAACTGAAGCTTTCTTT.

This chain connects TRBV11-1 to TRBJ1-1; maybe TRBD1 (6 bases). The ends were cut back, 5 bases at V and 1 base at J, with 17 bases in the middle. The CDR3 spans 16 residues. Germline-derived CDR1 and CDR2 are SGHAT and FQDESV (reference sequence). CDR3 sequence (DNA): TGTGCCAGCAGCCGAAGGACGACAGGCACGAACACTGAAGCTTTCTTT. It specifies CASSRRTTGTNTEAFF.

The V gene is TRBV7-9, the J gene TRBJ1-4; weak D call: TRBD1 (5 bases). The CDR3 has 17 amino acids. The V end lost 2 bases, the J end lost 3 bases, and 16 bases lay between the germline ends. Germline V CDR1 and CDR2: SEHNR, FQNEAQ (reference sequence). The CDR3 sequence: CASSLLVAGGSNEKLFF. The CDR3 DNA reads TGTGCCAGCAGCTTATTGGTCGCGGGGGGATCTAATGAAAAACTGTTTTTT. Using reference TRBV7-9 and TRBJ1-4 for the parts outside the CDR3, the full variable domain is DTGVSQNPRHKITKRGQNVTFRCDPISEHNRLYWYRQTLGQGPEFLTYFQNEAQLEKSRLLSDRFSAERPKGSFSTLEIQRTEQGDSAMYLCASSLLVAGGSNEKLFFGSGTQLSVL.

The rearrangement uses TRBV9 and TRBJ1-1; D gene unclear. Trimming pared 4 bases from V and 1 base from J, leaving 14 bases between. The germline CDR1 and CDR2 sequences are SGDLS and YYNGEE. The CDR3 is 15 amino acids. This chain's CDR3 is CASSQSRLGNTEAFF. The CDR3 bases are TGTGCCAGCAGCCAATCGCGGTTGGGGAACACTGAAGCTTTCTTT.

The chain couples TRBV5-6 to TRBJ2-1, with 9 positions matching TRBD2. Germline lookup yields CDR1 SGHDT and CDR2 YYEEEE. V was pared by 4 bases and J by 8 bases, with 13 bases of the junction left unmatched. The CDR3 extends over 16 amino acids. The CDR3 protein is CASSHLGTSTFHEQFF. The DNA for the CDR3 is TGTGCCAGCAGCCACTTAGGGACTAGCACCTTCCATGAGCAGTTCTTC.

The V call is TRBV6-6, the J call TRBJ1-2; D is possibly TRBD1 (5 bases). V was shortened by 8 bases and J by 4 bases, with 17 bases between the two germline ends. The germline V gene has CDR1 MNHNY and CDR2 SVGAGI (reference sequence). The CDR3 is made up of 14 amino acids. The CDR3 sequence: CASDWDSRSYGYTF. The CDR3 DNA reads TGTGCCAGCGACTGGGACTCGAGGAGCTATGGCTACACCTTC.

V and J are TRBV6-2 or TRBV6-3 and TRBJ1-1; D might be TRBD1 (5 bases). The CDR3 extends over 15 amino acids. The V gene's germline CDR1 is MNHEY and CDR2 SVGEGT. V gave up 2 bases and J gave up 0 bases, with 10 bases separating them. The CDR3 DNA follows: TGTGCCAGCAGTTACCCGGGGGACCTGAACACTGAAGCTTTCTTT. Translated, it gives CASSYPGDLNTEAFF.

The chain uses TRBV5-6 and TRBJ1-1; a possible D gene is TRBD1 (6 bases). The CDR3 runs to 16 residues. V lost 4 bases and J 4 bases, leaving 20 bases between the germline ends. Germline CDR1 is SGHDT and CDR2 is YYEEEE. The CDR3 DNA sequence: TGTGCCAGCAGCCCCGGCGCAGGGGCCGGTGGCACTGAAGCTTTCTTT. Translation: CASSPGAGAGGTEAFF.

V and J are TRBV19 and TRBJ2-7; 10 nucleotides align to TRBD1. The junction had 8 bases not matched to a gene; V was cut back by 8 bases and J by 4 bases. The CDR3 extends over 14 amino acids. Looked up from germline, CDR1 is LNHDA and CDR2 is SQIVND (reference sequence). The CDR3 DNA is TGTGCCAGTCCCACCGGGACAGGGGATTACGAGCAGTACTTC. It specifies CASPTGTGDYEQYF.

This clone was seen only once. The rearrangement links TRBV7-2 to TRBJ2-3, with D uncertain. Germline CDR1 and CDR2: SGHTA and FQGNSA. The V end lost 5 bases, the J end lost 2 bases, and 23 bases lay between the germline ends. CDR3 length equals 18 residues. The CDR3 DNA sequence: TGTGCCAGCAGCCCTGGAGCCAGTGGTCTCCGCTACACAGATACGCAGTATTTT. It is translated as CASSPGASGLRYTDTQYF.

The chain combines TRBV11-3 with TRBJ2-3; 9 nucleotides line up with TRBD2. Trimming at V came to 3 bases and at J to 0 bases, leaving 7 bases not matched to a gene. Germline lookup yields CDR1 SGHNT and CDR2 YENEEA. The CDR3 spans 17 residues. In nucleotides, the CDR3 is TGTGCCAGCAGCTTTATAGGACTAGCGTATAGCACAGATACGCAGTATTTT. It yields the protein CASSFIGLAYSTDTQYF. Combining the CDR3 with reference TRBV11-3 and TRBJ2-3 gives the whole variable domain EAGVVQSPRYKIIEKKQPVAFWCNPISGHNTLYWYLQNLGQGPELLIRYENEEAVDDSQLPKDRFSAERLKGVDSTLKIQPAELGDSAVYLCASSFIGLAYSTDTQYFGPGTRLTVL.

The rearrangement links TRBV5-4 to TRBJ2-5; the match to TRBD2 covers 7 bases. This CDR3 spans 16 amino acids. Germline V CDR1 and CDR2: SGHNT, YYREEE (reference sequence). The J segment lost 9 bases and the V segment lost 4 bases, leaving 18 bases of the junction unmatched. In nucleotides, the CDR3 is TGTGCCAGCAGCGGCGGTGGGGGGGATCTAACCGTGTCCCAGTACTTC. Encoded protein: CASSGGGGDLTVSQYF.

The chain employs TRBV20-1 and TRBJ1-2; D ambiguous. The V and J ends lost 3 bases and 1 base respectively, with 15 bases between them. Germline loops: CDR1 DFQATT, CDR2 SNEGSKA (reference sequence). This CDR3 spans 15 amino acids. The CDR3 nucleotides are TGCAGTGCTAGTTCGAAAGGAGGAGTTAACTATGGCTACACCTTC. This sequence encodes CSASSKGGVNYGYTF.

V is TRBV12-5 and J is TRBJ2-5; 10 positions agree with TRBD1. V was pared by 0 bases and J by 3 bases, with 7 bases of the junction left unmatched. The CDR3 totals 17 residues. Germline loops: CDR1 LGHNT, CDR2 FRNRAP. CDR3 sequence: CASGLVRAGQGKETQYF. The CDR3 DNA follows: TGTGCTAGTGGTTTGGTACGCGCGGGACAGGGGAAAGAGACCCAGTACTTC. Supplemented by reference TRBV12-5 and TRBJ2-5, the full variable domain reads DARVTQTPRHKVTEMGQEVTMRCQPILGHNTVFWYRQTMMQGLELLAYFRNRAPLDDSGMPKDRFSAEMPDATLATLKIQPSEPRDSAVYFCASGLVRAGQGKETQYFGPGTRLLVL.

The chain employs TRBV7-3 and TRBJ1-2, with D perhaps matching TRBD1 (5 bases). The germline gives CDR1 SGHTA, CDR2 FQGTGA. The CDR3 is 15 amino acids. V dropped 5 bases and J dropped 6 bases, with 19 bases sitting between them. The DNA of the CDR3 is TGTGCCAGCAGCCCTGGCGGGACGGCGCTGGATGGCTACACCTTC. Translated, it gives CASSPGGTALDGYTF.

V and J are TRBV5-1 and TRBJ2-7; D is perhaps TRBD2 (5 bases). The germline V and J ends were trimmed by 4 bases and 5 bases, with 16 bases remaining between them. This CDR3 comprises 14 residues. The germline gives CDR1 SGHRS, CDR2 YFSETQ. DNA for the CDR3: TGCGCCAGCAGCCCGAACAGCGGTGGCGACGAGCAGTACTTC. Protein sequence: CASSPNSGGDEQYF.

The gene calls are TRBV12-3 or TRBV12-4 and TRBJ1-1; a weak D match, TRBD1 (5 bases). The CDR3 contains 13 residues. Between the trimmed V and J ends, which lost 1 base and 14 bases, there was a span of 17 bases. CDR3 DNA: TGTGCCAGCAGTTTAGGGGGAGGGGTATCCGCATTCTTT. Its protein product is CASSLGGGVSAFF.

The rearrangement joins TRBV29-1 to TRBJ2-1, with 13 bases that match TRBD2. This CDR3 is built from 14 residues. The V gene's germline CDR1 is SQVTM and CDR2 ANQGSEA. J was trimmed by 10 bases and V by 6 bases; bases with no gene match: 9. CDR3 nucleotides: TGCAGCGTCGCACTAGCGGGGGGGTTGGGGGAGCAGTTCTTC. Its protein is CSVALAGGLGEQFF.

This clone showed up just once. The chain is built from TRBV6-6 and TRBJ1-2; 7 bases agree with TRBD1. The CDR3 has 14 residues. CDR1 and CDR2 (germline): MNHNY, SVGAGI (reference sequence). The trim removed 7 bases at V and 1 base at J, leaving 6 bases unmatched. CDR3 coding DNA: TGTGCCAGCAACGAACAGGGGAATAACTATGGCTACACCTTC. Protein sequence: CASNEQGNNYGYTF.

The V and J genes are TRBV2 and TRBJ1-5, with 9 bases identical to TRBD1. The CDR3 contains 15 residues. V gave up 1 base and J gave up 4 bases; unmatched junction bases: 2. Germline CDR1 and CDR2: SNHLY and FYNNEI. The CDR3, as DNA: TGTGCCAGCAGTGAAGAGGGGACAGGGAATCAGCCCCAGCATTTT. It codes for CASSEEGTGNQPQHF.

Concerning this clone itself: The junction departs from germline at one end; a sequencing error may be responsible. The CDR3 region is CASSMDYGVNVLTF. As DNA, the CDR3 is TGTGCCAGTAGTATGGATTACGGGGTCAACGTCCTGACTTTC. J is TRBJ2-6 and V is TRBV19; tentative D call: TRBD2 (5 bases). CDR1 is LNHDA and CDR2 is SQIVND in the germline V gene (reference sequence). The CDR3 is 14 residues long.

V and J are TRBV18 and TRBJ1-3, with TRBD1 matching 8 bases. Per the germline V gene, CDR1 is KGHSH and CDR2 is LQKENI. This CDR3 spans 16 amino acids. V shed 5 bases, J shed 0 bases, and the junction held 6 bases outside the gene matches. Here the CDR3 reads CASSKGQAFSGNTIYF. CDR3 DNA: TGTGCCAGCTCAAAGGGACAGGCTTTCTCTGGAAACACCATATATTTT.

The chain uses TRBV11-3 and TRBJ2-7; TRBD2 is a possible D gene (6 bases). Trimming stripped 5 bases from V and 1 base from J, with 12 bases between. The CDR3 loop spans 14 amino acids. Per germline, CDR1 SGHNT and CDR2 YENEEA. CDR3: CASSGIAGSYEQYF. In DNA, the CDR3 is TGTGCCAGCAGCGGTATCGCGGGATCCTACGAGCAGTACTTC.

The genes are TRBV2 and TRBJ1-4; a weak D match, TRBD1 (6 bases). The CDR3 extends over 15 amino acids. The V end was cut by 8 bases, the J end by 8 bases, with 21 bases between. Per germline, CDR1 SNHLY and CDR2 FYNNEI. The CDR3, as DNA: TGTGCCAGCCGAGGACAGACGATAGTTGTGGAAAAACTGTTTTTT. Translating gives CASRGQTIVVEKLFF.

The rearrangement links TRBV27 to TRBJ1-2, with 7 bases aligning to TRBD1. The ends lost 0 bases at V and 4 bases at J; junction bases unmatched: 8. Germline V gives CDR1 MNHEY, CDR2 SMNVEV (reference sequence). There are 16 residues in the CDR3. The CDR3 nucleotides read TGTGCCAGCAGTTTATCCGGACAGGTCGATCGCTATGGCTACACCTTC. Translated: CASSLSGQVDRYGYTF.